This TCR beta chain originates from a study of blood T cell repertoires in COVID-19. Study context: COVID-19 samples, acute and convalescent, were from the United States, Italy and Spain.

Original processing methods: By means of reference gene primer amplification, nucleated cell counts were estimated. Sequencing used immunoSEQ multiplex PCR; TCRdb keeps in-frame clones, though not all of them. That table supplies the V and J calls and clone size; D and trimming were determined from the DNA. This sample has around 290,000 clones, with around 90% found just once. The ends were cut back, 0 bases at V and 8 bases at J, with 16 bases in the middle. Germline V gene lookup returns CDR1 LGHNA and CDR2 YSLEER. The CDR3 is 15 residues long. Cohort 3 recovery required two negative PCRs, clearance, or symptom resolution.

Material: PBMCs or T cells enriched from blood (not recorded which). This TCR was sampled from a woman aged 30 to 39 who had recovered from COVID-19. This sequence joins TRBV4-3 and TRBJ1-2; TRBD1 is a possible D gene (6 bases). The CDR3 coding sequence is TGCGCCAGCAGCCAAGATCTGGACAGTTTGGGGGGCTACACCTTC. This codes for CASSQDLDSLGGYTF.